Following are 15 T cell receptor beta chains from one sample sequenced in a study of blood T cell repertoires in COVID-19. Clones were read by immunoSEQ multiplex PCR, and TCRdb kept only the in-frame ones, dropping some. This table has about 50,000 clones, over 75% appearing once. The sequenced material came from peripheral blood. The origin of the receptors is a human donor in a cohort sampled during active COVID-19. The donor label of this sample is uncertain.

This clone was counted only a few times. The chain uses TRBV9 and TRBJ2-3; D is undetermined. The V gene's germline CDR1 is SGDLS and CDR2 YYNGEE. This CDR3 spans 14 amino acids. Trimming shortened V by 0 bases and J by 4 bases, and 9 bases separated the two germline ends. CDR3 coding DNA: TGTGCCAGCAGCGTAGGAGGAGTGGCAGATACGCAGTATTTT. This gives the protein CASSVGGVADTQYF.

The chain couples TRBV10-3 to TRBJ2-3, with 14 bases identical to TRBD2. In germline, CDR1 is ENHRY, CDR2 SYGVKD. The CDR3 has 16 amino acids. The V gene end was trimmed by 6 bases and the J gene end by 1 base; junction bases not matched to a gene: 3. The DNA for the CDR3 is TGTGCCATCAGGTCGGGACTAGCGGGGGGCACAGATACGCAGTATTTT. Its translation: CAIRSGLAGGTDTQYF.

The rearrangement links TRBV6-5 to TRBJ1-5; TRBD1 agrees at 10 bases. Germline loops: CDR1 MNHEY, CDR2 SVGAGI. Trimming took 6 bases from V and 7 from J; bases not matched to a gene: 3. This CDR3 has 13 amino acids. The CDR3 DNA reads TGTGCCAGCAGGACGGGACAGGGGCAGCCCCAGCATTTT. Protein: CASRTGQGQPQHF.

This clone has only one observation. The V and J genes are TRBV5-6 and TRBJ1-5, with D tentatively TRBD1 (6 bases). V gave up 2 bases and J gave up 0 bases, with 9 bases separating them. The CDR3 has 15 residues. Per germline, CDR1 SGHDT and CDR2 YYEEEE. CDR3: CASSLGQYSNQPQHF. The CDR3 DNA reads TGTGCCAGCAGCTTAGGACAGTATAGCAATCAGCCCCAGCATTTT. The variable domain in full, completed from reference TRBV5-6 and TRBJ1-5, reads DAGVTQSPTHLIKTRGQQVTLRCSPKSGHDTVSWYQQALGQGPQFIFQYYEEEERQRGNFPDRFSGHQFPNYSSELNVNALLLGDSALYLCASSLGQYSNQPQHFGDGTRLSIL.

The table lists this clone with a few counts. The CDR3 nucleotides are TGTGCCAGTAGTATAGAGGGAGGGGCGTATAGCAATCAGCCCCAGCATTTT. This translates into CASSIEGGAYSNQPQHF. This chain links TRBV19 with TRBJ1-5; TRBD1 might be the D (5 bases). The CDR3 spans 17 residues. From germline, CDR1 is LNHDA and CDR2 SQIVND (reference sequence). Between the trimmed V and J ends, which lost 0 bases and 0 bases, there was a span of 12 bases.

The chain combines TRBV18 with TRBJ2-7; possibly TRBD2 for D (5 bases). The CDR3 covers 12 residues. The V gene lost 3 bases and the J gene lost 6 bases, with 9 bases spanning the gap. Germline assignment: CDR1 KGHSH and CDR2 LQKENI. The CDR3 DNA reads TGTGCCAGCTCACCTCCGGGGTTCGAGCAGTACTTC. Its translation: CASSPPGFEQYF.

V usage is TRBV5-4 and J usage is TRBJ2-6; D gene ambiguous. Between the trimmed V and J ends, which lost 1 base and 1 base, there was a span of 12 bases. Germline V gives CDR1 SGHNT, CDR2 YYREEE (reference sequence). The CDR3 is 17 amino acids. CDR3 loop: CASSLSGLRSGANVLTF. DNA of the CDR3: TGTGCCAGCAGCTTGTCGGGTCTCCGGTCTGGGGCCAACGTCCTGACTTTC.

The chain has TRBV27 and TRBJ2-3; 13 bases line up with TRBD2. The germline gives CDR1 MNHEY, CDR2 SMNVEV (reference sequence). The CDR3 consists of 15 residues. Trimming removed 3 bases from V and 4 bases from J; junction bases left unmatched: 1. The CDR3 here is CASSFTSGGADTQYF. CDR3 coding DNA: TGTGCCAGCAGTTTTACTAGCGGGGGGGCAGATACGCAGTATTTT.

The CDR3 reads CASRPGQGATNTEAFF. In DNA, the CDR3 is TGTGCCAGCAGGCCGGGACAGGGGGCGACGAACACTGAAGCTTTCTTT. The V gene is TRBV5-4, the J gene TRBJ1-1, with 12 bases identical to TRBD1. J lost 1 base, V lost 5 bases, and 6 bases had no gene match. Germline V CDR1 and CDR2: SGHNT, YYREEE (reference sequence). This CDR3 spans 16 amino acids. Full variable domain (outside the CDR3, taken from reference TRBV5-4 and TRBJ1-1): ETGVTQSPTHLIKTRGQQVTLRCSSQSGHNTVSWYQQALGQGPQFIFQYYREEENGRGNFPPRFSGLQFPNYSSELNVNALELDDSALYLCASRPGQGATNTEAFFGQGTRLTVV.

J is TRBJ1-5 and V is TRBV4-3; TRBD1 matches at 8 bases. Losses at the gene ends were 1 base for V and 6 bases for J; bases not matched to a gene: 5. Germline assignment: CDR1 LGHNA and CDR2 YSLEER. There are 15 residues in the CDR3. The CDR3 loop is CASSQGTGRGQPQHF. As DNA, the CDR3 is TGCGCCAGCAGCCAAGGGACAGGGAGAGGTCAGCCCCAGCATTTT.

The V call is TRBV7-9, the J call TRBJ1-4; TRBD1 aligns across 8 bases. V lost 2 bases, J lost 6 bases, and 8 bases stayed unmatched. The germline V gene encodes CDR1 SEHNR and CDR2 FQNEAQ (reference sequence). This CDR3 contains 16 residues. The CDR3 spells CASSLWTGLRDEKLFF. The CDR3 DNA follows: TGTGCCAGCAGCTTATGGACAGGGCTACGGGATGAAAAACTGTTTTTT.

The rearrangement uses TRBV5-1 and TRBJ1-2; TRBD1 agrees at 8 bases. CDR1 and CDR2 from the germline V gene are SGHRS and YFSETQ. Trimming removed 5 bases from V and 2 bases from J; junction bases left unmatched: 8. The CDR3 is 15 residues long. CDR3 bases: TGCGCCAGCAGGGGCGGACAGGGTCCGAACTATGGCTACACCTTC. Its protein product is CASRGGQGPNYGYTF.

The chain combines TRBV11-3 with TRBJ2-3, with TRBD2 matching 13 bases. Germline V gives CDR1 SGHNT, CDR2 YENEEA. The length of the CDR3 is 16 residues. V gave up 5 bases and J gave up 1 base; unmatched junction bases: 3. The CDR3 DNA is TGTGCCAGCAGCCGAGGACTAGCGGGGGGCACAGATACGCAGTATTTT. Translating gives CASSRGLAGGTDTQYF.

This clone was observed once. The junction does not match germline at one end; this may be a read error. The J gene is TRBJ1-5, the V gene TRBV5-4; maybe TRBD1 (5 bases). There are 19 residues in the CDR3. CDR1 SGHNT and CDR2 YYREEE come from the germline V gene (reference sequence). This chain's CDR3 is CASRLGGGTATYSNQPQHF. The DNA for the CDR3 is TGTGCCAGCAGATTGGGGGGAGGGACCGCAACCTATAGCAATCAGCCCCAGCATTTT.

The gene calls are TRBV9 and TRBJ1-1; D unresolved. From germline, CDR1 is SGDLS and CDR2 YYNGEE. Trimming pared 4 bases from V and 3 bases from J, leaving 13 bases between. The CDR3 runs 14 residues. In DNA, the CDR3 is TGTGCCAGCAGCCCGGCGGGTAAAGACACTGAAGCTTTCTTT. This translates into CASSPAGKDTEAFF.